A single T cell receptor (beta chain) is shown here with its context. What it binds is not known. Broader study findings: Tumor Treg TCRs overlapped most with tumor naive CD4+ cells.

Constant-region reverse primers amplified full-length variable regions, followed by semi-nested Nested Universal Primer A PCR. Using its own MiXCR run on the 5' RACE reads, TCRdb lists one record per CDR3 protein. The sample comprises about 9,000 distinct CDR3 sequences, about half of which are singletons, and just under 3% rests with the top ten. The sorted Tregs were CD4+CD25+CD127-/low cells. This CDR3 is 16 amino acids long. Germline V gene lookup returns CDR1 SGHRS and CDR2 YFSETQ. V dropped 0 bases and J dropped 3 bases, with 15 bases sitting between them. The sequenced material came from Tregs sorted from a lymph node. V is TRBV5-1 and J is TRBJ1-1; weak D call: TRBD1 (5 bases). This TCR was recovered from a female donor with breast cancer. The CDR3 DNA reads as TGCGCCAGCAGCTTGGTCGTAATGGAGGGACACACTGAAGCTTTCTTT. Protein sequence: CASSLVVMEGHTEAFF.